This is a list of T cell receptor beta chains from one sample in a study of T cells after yellow fever vaccination. TCRdb redid the calling of the 5' RACE reads with MiXCR, one entry per CDR3 protein. The repertoire includes more than 200,000 distinct CDR3 sequences, 3.6% of them detected once, and under 20% sits in the top ten. Specimen: PBMCs, collected 15 days after the yellow fever booster vaccination. The receptor set was obtained from a man younger than 35 who received the YFV17D yellow fever vaccine. The CDR3 runs from the conserved cysteine through the conserved F or W. The order of the fields is CDR3 protein, clone size, V gene. Some rows mark clone size as missing; the rest say once, few, many or name a class of expanded clone.

CDR3: CSVRGTGTLTEAFF
size: many
V: TRBV29-1

CDR3: CASSRGANSPLHF
size: many
V: TRBV7-2

CDR3: CASSLGLRGSNQPQHF
size: many
V: TRBV5-6

CDR3: CASSPEAGDQPQHF
size: many
V: TRBV2

CDR3: CASSHAQGYGTNEKLFF
size: many
V: TRBV3-1

CDR3: CASSRDGGYGYTF
size: many
V: TRBV6-6

CDR3: CASHTGRLSQKWYF
size: many
V: TRBV5-1

CDR3: CASSFHSSTDTQYF
size: many
V: TRBV7-2

CDR3: CASSSSGGTNEKLFF
size: many
V: TRBV28

CDR3: CSVEVNRVNNEQFF
size: many
V: TRBV29-1

CDR3: CASSQDRHSTEAFF
size: many
V: TRBV4-2

CDR3: CSARITGAYYGYTF
size: many
V: TRBV20-1

CDR3: CASGRGAEAFF
size: many
V: TRBV6-5

CDR3: CASSELNGNQPQHF
size: many
V: TRBV2

CDR3: CASSFWDMAKNIQYF
size: many
V: TRBV5-1

CDR3: CASSDLVFCNQPQHF
size: medium-sized
V: TRBV6-4

CDR3: CASSLTGGSMDTQYF
size: many
V: TRBV7-6

CDR3: CASSLRGSYNSPLHF
size: many
V: TRBV14

CDR3: CASRLTTYPTNTEAFF
size: many
V: TRBV6-5

CDR3: CASSSRRASGGPSTDTQYF
size: many
V: TRBV7-9

CDR3: CASSQATGGTSQRPQHF
size: -
V: TRBV4-1

CDR3: CAVGQSYNSPLHF
size: many
V: TRBV6-6

CDR3: CASSPAWTEAFF
size: many
V: TRBV7-2

CDR3: CASSEFGGTGGWNTEAFF
size: many
V: TRBV25-1

CDR3: CASRNGANHYEQYF
size: many
V: TRBV6-1

CDR3: CAISESVVRKETQYF
size: many
V: TRBV10-3

CDR3: CASSFSNNRGSPLHF
size: many
V: TRBV7-9

CDR3: CSASDSTGAYGYTF
size: many
V: TRBV20-1

CDR3: CSANLAGGPGEQFF
size: many
V: TRBV20-1

CDR3: CASSPTGTALFEEYF
size: many
V: TRBV5-1

CDR3: CASSLDPGGELFF
size: many
V: TRBV11-2

CDR3: CASSPTLLAGAPYEQYF
size: -
V: TRBV7-8

CDR3: CASRGLAGGLAATQYF
size: many
V: TRBV10-2

CDR3: CASSNQGHNSPLHF
size: many
V: TRBV5-1

CDR3: CASSPGGTGELFF
size: many
V: TRBV6-6

CDR3: CSVESGFTGELFF
size: many
V: TRBV29-1

CDR3: CASSLPTPRGRGGPSSTDTQYF
size: many
V: TRBV4-2

CDR3: CASSLGTGRNSPLHF
size: many
V: TRBV12-3/TRBV12-4

CDR3: CSAQSRDNEQFF
size: -
V: TRBV20-1

CDR3: CASSSGKNIQYF
size: many
V: TRBV6-6

CDR3: CSASGPVYGYTF
size: many
V: TRBV20-1

CDR3: CASSIYQGRKGRRVENIQYF
size: -
V: TRBV19

CDR3: CASSLTTGPDTQYF
size: many
V: TRBV7-2

CDR3: CASSGRTGRGSGANVLTF
size: many
V: TRBV12-3/TRBV12-4

CDR3: CASSQEGARFGYTF
size: many
V: TRBV4-2

CDR3: CATSDSVQGTGELFF
size: many
V: TRBV24-1

CDR3: CASSPLGDGGGLNSNQPQHF
size: few
V: TRBV7-6

CDR3: CSAGGGGNQPQHF
size: many
V: TRBV20-1

CDR3: CASSIDGREQYF
size: many
V: TRBV5-4

CDR3: CSVGVGSYGYTF
size: -
V: TRBV29-1

CDR3: CASRFDGNQPQHF
size: many
V: TRBV6-5

CDR3: CATSRDVGSGELFF
size: many
V: TRBV15

CDR3: CASTTNSGANVLTF
size: many
V: TRBV6-1

CDR3: CASSLPGDSYGYTF
size: many
V: TRBV5-5

CDR3: CASTTRDSPYEQYF
size: many
V: TRBV19

CDR3: CASSLDAGNTIYF
size: many
V: TRBV3-1

CDR3: CASSWARGNNQPQHF
size: many
V: TRBV7-2

CDR3: CASSLWLAQETQYF
size: many
V: TRBV7-2

CDR3: CSARGLADTQYF
size: many
V: TRBV20-1

CDR3: CASRDMTDGELFF
size: many
V: TRBV5-1